Shown below are 9 T cell receptor beta chains from a single sample sequenced in a study of a mutant IDH1 vaccine in newly diagnosed glioma. The time point here: week 35, safety follow-up. With topical imiquimod, each dose of the vaccine consisted of 300 ug of mutant IDH1 20-mer peptide. Data came from immunoSEQ multiplex PCR; TCRdb stores just in-frame clones and leaves some out. The data contain 42,000 or so clones, about 80% of them singletons. No antigens are known for them. This sample comprised PBMCs, obtained from a glioma patient whose treatment included an IDH1 peptide vaccine. The receptors originated from a woman in her fifties or sixties with glioma.

The chain combines TRBV9 with TRBJ2-7; 10 bases are shared with TRBD1. CDR3 size: 16 residues. Germline V gives CDR1 SGDLS, CDR2 YYNGEE. The junction had 10 bases not matched to a gene; V was cut back by 0 bases and J by 7 bases. CDR3 residues: CASSVDVGTGVGEQYF. CDR3 bases: TGTGCCAGCAGCGTAGATGTTGGGACAGGGGTGGGAGAGCAGTACTTC.

This chain joins TRBV6-6 and TRBJ1-4; the D is unclear. The CDR3 runs 13 residues. V was shortened by 6 bases and J by 12 bases, with 17 bases between the two germline ends. Looked up from germline, CDR1 is MNHNY and CDR2 is SVGAGI (reference sequence). The CDR3 nucleotides read TGTGCCAGCAGCTACGCGGCCGGGATGGAACTGTTTTTT. Translated: CASSYAAGMELFF.

This clone was seen once. The rearrangement links TRBV29-1 to TRBJ1-2, with TRBD1 identical over 7 bases. Germline assignment: CDR1 SQVTM and CDR2 ANQGSEA. With V trimmed by 7 bases and J by 1 base, 6 bases remained unmatched. CDR3 length equals 13 residues. The CDR3 loop reads CSAGGGSNYGYTF. The CDR3 DNA reads TGCAGCGCAGGGGGGGGAAGTAACTATGGCTACACCTTC.

The genes are TRBV19 and TRBJ1-1; no clear D gene. Trimming shortened V by 1 base and J by 5 bases, and 8 bases separated the two germline ends. The CDR3 runs to 13 residues. Per germline, CDR1 LNHDA and CDR2 SQIVND (reference sequence). The CDR3 here is CASSIAAGTEAFF. The CDR3 nucleotides read TGTGCCAGTAGTATAGCAGCGGGAACTGAAGCTTTCTTT.

The rearrangement uses TRBV30 and TRBJ2-7, with 9 bases that match TRBD1. The CDR3 contains 12 residues. The trim removed 8 bases at V and 2 bases at J, leaving 4 bases unmatched. From germline, CDR1 is GTSNPN and CDR2 SVGIG (reference sequence). The CDR3 DNA reads as TGTGCCGGAAACAGGGGGCCCTACGAGCAGTACTTC. It translates to CAGNRGPYEQYF.

The V and J genes are TRBV30 and TRBJ2-6; 9 bases align to TRBD1. V lost 4 bases, J lost 3 bases, and 13 bases stayed unmatched. The CDR3 is made up of 18 amino acids. The germline V gene encodes CDR1 GTSNPN and CDR2 SVGIG (reference sequence). For the CDR3, the DNA is TGTGCCTGGAAGAAGTATGGACAGGGGTTATATGGGGCCAACGTCCTGACTTTC. Translated: CAWKKYGQGLYGANVLTF.

The chain uses TRBV10-3 and TRBJ1-1; D might be TRBD1 (5 bases). CDR1 and CDR2 (germline): ENHRY, SYGVKD. V gave up 0 bases and J gave up 4 bases, with 9 bases separating them. The CDR3 loop spans 14 amino acids. CDR3 sequence: CAISESPGGTEAFF. The CDR3 DNA sequence: TGTGCCATCAGTGAGTCCCCGGGGGGCACTGAAGCTTTCTTT.

The J gene is TRBJ1-5, the V gene TRBV6-5; 8 nucleotides align to TRBD1. After removal of 2 bases from V and 6 bases from J, the junction contained 3 bases not matched to a gene. The CDR3 has 14 residues. Germline lookup yields CDR1 MNHEY and CDR2 SVGAGI. CDR3 in DNA: TGTGCCAGCAGTTACGCAGGGGGCTCTCAGCCCCAGCATTTT. Encoded protein: CASSYAGGSQPQHF.

This clone was seen a few times. This chain connects TRBV2 to TRBJ1-5; weak D call: TRBD1 (5 bases). Per germline, CDR1 SNHLY and CDR2 FYNNEI. The CDR3 runs 13 residues. V gave up 5 bases and J gave up 5 bases, with 10 bases separating them. CDR3 coding DNA: TGTGCCAGCAGTCGGGAACAGGATCAGCCCCAGCATTTT. Protein product: CASSREQDQPQHF.